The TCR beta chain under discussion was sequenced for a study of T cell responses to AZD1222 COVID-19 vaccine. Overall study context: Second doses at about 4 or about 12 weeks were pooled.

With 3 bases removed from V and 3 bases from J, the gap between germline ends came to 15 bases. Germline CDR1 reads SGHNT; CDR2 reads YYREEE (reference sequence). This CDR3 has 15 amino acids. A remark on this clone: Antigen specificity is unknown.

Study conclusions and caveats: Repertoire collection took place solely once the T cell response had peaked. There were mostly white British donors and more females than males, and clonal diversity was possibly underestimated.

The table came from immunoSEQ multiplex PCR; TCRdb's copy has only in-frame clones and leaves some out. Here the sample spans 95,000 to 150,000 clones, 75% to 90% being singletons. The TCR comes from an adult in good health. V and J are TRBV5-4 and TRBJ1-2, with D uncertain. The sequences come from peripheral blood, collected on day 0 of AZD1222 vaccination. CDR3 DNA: TGTGCCAGCAGCTCCCGTCGTAGTCGGGACTATGGCTACACCTTC. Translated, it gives CASSSRRSRDYGYTF.